This TCR beta chain was documented in a study of cytomegalovirus exposure and HLA in healthy donors. Primers for the PCR totalled 60 Vbeta and 13 Jbeta. The repertoire was sequenced with immunoSEQ multiplex PCR; TCRdb's copy has only in-frame clones and lacks some. The table shows 150,000 to 200,000 clones, with roughly 77% occurring only once. The CDR3 runs to 15 residues. Trimming left V 10 bases short and J 0 bases short, with 17 bases between. Germline V lookup: CDR1 SGDLS, CDR2 YYNGEE. The gene calls are TRBV9 and TRBJ2-1; D is uncertain. The sequence was obtained from a woman younger than 35 in good health and CMV-seronegative. Material: PBMCs. CDR3: CARVPLASSYNEQFF. CDR3 bases: TGTGCCCGAGTGCCGTTGGCTAGCTCCTACAATGAGCAGTTCTTC.